Listed below are T cell receptor beta chains from one sample, sequenced in a study of Graves' ophthalmopathy and Graves' hyperthyroidism. One entry per CDR3 protein results from TCRdb running MiXCR on the multiplex PCR reads. The table has roughly 400,000 distinct CDR3 sequences, about 16% seen once; the top ten hold 5.5% to 7%. Sequenced sample: peripheral blood. These receptors were obtained from a woman between 18 and 29 years old with stable Graves' hyperthyroidism. Each CDR3 is given without its conserved first and last residue.

v_gene	j_gene	CDR3aa
TRBV9	TRBJ2-7	ASSGTPGQSPYEQY
TRBV6-2/TRBV6-3	TRBJ2-6	ASSYSEGFGANVLT
TRBV11-2	TRBJ1-6	ASRMGGGRIYNSPLH
TRBV3-1	TRBJ1-2	ASSLKGQKRT
TRBV6-2/TRBV6-3	TRBJ1-5	ASSYSGNSNQPQH
TRBV6-2/TRBV6-3	TRBJ1-1	ASTRTGPTEAF
TRBV4-1	TRBJ1-2	ASSPPGQVYYGYT
TRBV12-3/TRBV12-4	TRBJ2-4	ASSEGAKNIQY
TRBV20-1	TRBJ1-1	SAARRTQGGANTEAF
TRBV11-2	TRBJ2-7	ASSPDRGSSYEQY
TRBV10-2	TRBJ1-2	ASSESSPIYGYT
TRBV6-1	TRBJ1-1	ASKRQGTEAF
TRBV6-1	TRBJ2-2	ASSELFGSGELF
TRBV29-1	TRBJ1-2	SADLKEGRGGYT
TRBV5-1	TRBJ2-7	ASSLLAVSYEQY
TRBV5-1	TRBJ1-1	ASSLAGLSTEAF
TRBV7-3	TRBJ2-2	ASSLTPVNTGELF
TRBV28	TRBJ1-6	ASSARQGVDSPLH
TRBV15	TRBJ1-2	ATSRSGVGGNT
TRBV7-8	TRBJ1-3	ASSSAGTMNGDTIY
TRBV12-3/TRBV12-4	TRBJ1-2	ASSFGQAYYGYT
TRBV2	TRBJ2-4	ASTLGLYKNIQY
TRBV5-1	TRBJ1-2	ASSSKTGTVPYGYT
TRBV29-1	TRBJ2-2	SVGDRNTGELF
TRBV5-1	TRBJ2-5	ASTWTDPRETQY
TRBV20-1	TRBJ2-5	SGSLRREETQY
TRBV20-1	TRBJ2-7	SARDWRGRTYEQY
TRBV20-1	TRBJ1-2	SAAKPFNYGYT
TRBV6-2/TRBV6-3	TRBJ2-7	ASSYSPAGALYEQY
TRBV11-2	TRBJ2-7	ASSFLPTAYEQY
TRBV4-1	TRBJ1-2	ASSQVGSASNYGYT
TRBV10-2	TRBJ2-7	ASSETLYEQY
TRBV5-1	TRBJ1-2	ASSFSDRTGYT
TRBV2	TRBJ1-1	ASPGQGGTEAF
TRBV7-2	TRBJ2-4	ASSFETGLGAKNIKY
TRBV24-1	TRBJ1-2	ATSDWGANYGYT
TRBV12-3/TRBV12-4	TRBJ1-5	ASSSGPPYSNQPQH
TRBV20-1	TRBJ1-1	SAQGMNTEAF
TRBV19	TRBJ1-6	ASSTDPGSPLH
TRBV10-3	TRBJ1-5	AISDIVNSNQPQH
TRBV12-3/TRBV12-4	TRBJ1-5	ASSLDIAQPQH
TRBV7-2	TRBJ1-2	ASSFEGAYGYT
TRBV7-3	TRBJ1-6	ASSPMRNSPLH
TRBV6-2/TRBV6-3	TRBJ1-2	ASSYSLRQPGSYGYT
TRBV9	TRBJ1-1	ASSVTSSSTITDAF
TRBV12-3/TRBV12-4	TRBJ1-1	ASSSPTGKGTEAF
TRBV15	TRBJ1-5	ATSRTRQGSQPQH
TRBV4-1	TRBJ1-3	ASSQVGGIGNTIY
TRBV11-3	TRBJ1-1	ASSPVSTVNTEAF
TRBV4-2	TRBJ1-2	ASSQEPTGNYGYT
TRBV11-3	TRBJ2-7	ASSWGQSSYEQY
TRBV15	TRBJ2-7	ATSRFPGQAYEQY
TRBV5-5	TRBJ2-5	ASSVTGTQY
TRBV7-2	TRBJ2-2	ASSLLQLNTGELF
TRBV6-1	TRBJ1-1	ASSETGSHTEAF